The clone carrying this TCR beta chain was recorded at least ten times. Its antigen is undetermined. Preparation of the TCRbeta library used unique molecular identifiers. One entry per CDR3 protein, called by TCRdb with MiXCR from the PCR reads. The sample lists 200,000 to 250,000 distinct CDR3 sequences; roughly a tenth were seen once. The data were taken from a study of T-cell reconstitution after alpha-beta-depleted transplantation in children. Study-wide results and limits: Diversity and T-cell counts at one year after transplant derived mostly from new T cells. High day-60 TCRbeta diversity in some patients came from surviving recipient T cells and thymic progenitors. Expanded graft clones numbering several hundred reportedly gave rise to alpha-beta T cells about two months after transplant.

The receptor comes from a child less than two years old with acute myeloid leukemia, due to receive a stem cell transplant. This material consisted of PBMCs, taken before TCRalphabeta/CD19-depleted stem cell transplant.

CDR3 in DNA: TGCGCCAGCAGTCCGTCTAGCGGATACAATGAGCAGTTCTTC. Its protein is CASSPSSGYNEQFF. The chain carries TRBV5-1 and TRBJ2-1; 7 nucleotides line up with TRBD2. J was trimmed by 4 bases and V by 5 bases; bases with no gene match: 6. Germline V gene lookup returns CDR1 SGHRS and CDR2 YFSETQ. The CDR3 is 14 residues long.